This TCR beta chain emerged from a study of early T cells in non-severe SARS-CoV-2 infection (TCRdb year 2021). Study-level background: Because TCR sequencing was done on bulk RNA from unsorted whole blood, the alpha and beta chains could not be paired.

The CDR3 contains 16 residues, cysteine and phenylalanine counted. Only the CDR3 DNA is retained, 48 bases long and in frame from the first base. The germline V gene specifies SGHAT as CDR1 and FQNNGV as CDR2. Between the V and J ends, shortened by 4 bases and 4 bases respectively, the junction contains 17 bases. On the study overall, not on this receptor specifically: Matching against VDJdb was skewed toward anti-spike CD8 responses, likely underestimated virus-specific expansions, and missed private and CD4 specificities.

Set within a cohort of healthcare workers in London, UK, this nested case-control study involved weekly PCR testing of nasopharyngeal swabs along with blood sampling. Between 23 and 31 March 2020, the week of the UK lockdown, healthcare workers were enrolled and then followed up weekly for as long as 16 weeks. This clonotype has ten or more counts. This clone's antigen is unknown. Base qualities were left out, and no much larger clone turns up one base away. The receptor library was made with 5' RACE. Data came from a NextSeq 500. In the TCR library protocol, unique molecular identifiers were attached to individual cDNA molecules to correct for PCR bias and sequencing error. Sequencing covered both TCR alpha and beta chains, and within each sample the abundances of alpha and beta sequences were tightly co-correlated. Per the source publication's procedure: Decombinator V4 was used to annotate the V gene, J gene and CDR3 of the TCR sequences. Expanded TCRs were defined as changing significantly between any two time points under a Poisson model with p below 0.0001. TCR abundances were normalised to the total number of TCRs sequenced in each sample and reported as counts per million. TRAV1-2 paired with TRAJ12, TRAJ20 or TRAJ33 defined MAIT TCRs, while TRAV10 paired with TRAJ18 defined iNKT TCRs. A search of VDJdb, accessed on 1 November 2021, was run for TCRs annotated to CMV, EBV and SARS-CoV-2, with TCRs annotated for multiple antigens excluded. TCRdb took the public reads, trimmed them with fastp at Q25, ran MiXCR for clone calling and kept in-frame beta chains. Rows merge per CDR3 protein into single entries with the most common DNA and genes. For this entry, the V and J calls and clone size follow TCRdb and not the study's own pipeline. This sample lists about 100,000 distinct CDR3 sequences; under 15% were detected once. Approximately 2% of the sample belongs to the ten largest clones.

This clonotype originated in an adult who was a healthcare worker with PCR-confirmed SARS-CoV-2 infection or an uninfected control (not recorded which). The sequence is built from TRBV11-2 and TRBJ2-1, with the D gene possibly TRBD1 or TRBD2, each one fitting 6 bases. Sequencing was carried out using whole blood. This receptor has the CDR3 CASSYAGHKTYNEQFF. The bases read TGTGCCAGCAGCTATGCGGGACACAAAACATACAATGAGCAGTTCTTC.